The T cell receptor beta chain described here comes from a study of T cell responses to AZD1222 COVID-19 vaccine. Whole-study results and caveats: Without day 14 samples, only post-peak T cell repertoires were studied. Dominant at 160-218 and 743-854, vaccine-associated CD4 TCRs also spanned spike. Reportedly, close to half of spike-specific TCRs are directed against unmutated variant regions. Just 5 or 6 AZD1222 recipients tested seropositive at baseline.

Sequencing used immunoSEQ multiplex PCR; TCRdb keeps in-frame clones, though not all of them. The sample consists of 200,000 to 250,000 clones, approximately 94% of them appearing once. V lost 8 bases, J lost 10 bases, and 9 bases lay in between. The CDR3 extends over 10 amino acids. Germline CDR1 SEHNR, CDR2 FQNEAQ (reference sequence). Details on this clone: The target antigen is unknown.

The sequencing here drew on peripheral blood, taken 28 days after the second dose of the MenACWY control vaccine. The chain carries TRBV7-9 and TRBJ2-1; tentatively, D is TRBD1 or TRBD2 (5 bases each). The TCR was taken from an adult who received the MenACWY meningococcal vaccine as a control. The CDR3, as DNA: TGTGCCAGCGCGAGGGGCGAGCAGTTCTTC. Protein sequence: CASARGEQFF.